This T cell receptor (beta chain) is from a study of cytomegalovirus exposure and HLA in healthy donors. Broader study findings: The number of N-insertions in an Asian-associated ancestry cluster was reportedly below the roughly 620-donor mean in a later analysis. When the data were analyzed later, several of the most significant clusters appeared to be linked to common viral pathogens. For most TCR beta V segments, an earlier analysis put the productive rate at about 87% or about 30% of the time.

Details on this clone: Its target is not known.

This PCR relied on a set of 60 Vbeta primers and 13 Jbeta primers. Sequencing used immunoSEQ multiplex PCR; TCRdb keeps in-frame clones, though not all of them. This sample yields 160,000 or so clones, of which 80% to 90% are seen a single time; about 10% belongs to the top ten. CDR1 is MDHEN and CDR2 is SYDVKM in the germline V gene. V shed 2 bases and J 0 bases; nucleotides not matched to a gene: 7. This CDR3 has 16 residues. V gene TRBV28 combines with J gene TRBJ2-7, with TRBD2 matching over 7 bases. The receptor was derived from a middle-aged man in good health and CMV-seropositive. Sequencing used PBMCs. The CDR3 protein is CASSLRSGTTSYEQYF. CDR3 nucleotide sequence: TGTGCCAGCAGTTTACGATCCGGGACTACCTCCTACGAGCAGTACTTC.